Presented here are 13 T cell receptor beta chains from one specimen sequenced in a study of cytomegalovirus exposure and HLA in healthy donors. 13 Jbeta primers and 60 Vbeta primers were used for the PCR. The method was immunoSEQ multiplex PCR; TCRdb's version includes in-frame clones alone and lacks a portion of them. Here the sample spans some 110,000 clones, approximately 70% being singletons. Sequenced input: PBMCs. These receptors were collected from a man aged 30-40 years in good health and CMV-seropositive.

The rearrangement links TRBV11-3 to TRBJ2-5; D perhaps matches TRBD2 (6 bases). Trimming stripped 4 bases from V and 5 bases from J, with 17 bases between. Per germline, CDR1 SGHNT and CDR2 YENEEA. There are 15 residues in the CDR3. The CDR3 DNA follows: TGTGCCAGCAGCTCCCGGGGTGGACTAATGGAGACCCAGTACTTC. Translated, it gives CASSSRGGLMETQYF.

This clone is a singleton in its sample. The J gene is TRBJ1-1, the V gene TRBV13; D perhaps matches TRBD1 (6 bases). There are 16 residues in the CDR3. Trimming took off 5 bases at V and 0 bases at J, with 16 bases between the two ends. The V gene's germline CDR1 is PRHDT and CDR2 FYEKMQ (reference sequence). CDR3 coding DNA: TGTGCCAGCAGCCGATCTCCGGGACAAGTGAACACTGAAGCTTTCTTT. Its translation: CASSRSPGQVNTEAFF.

This clone showed up just a few times. V is TRBV4-1 and J is TRBJ2-1; 15 nucleotides agree with TRBD2. V was pared by 4 bases and J by 10 bases, with 5 bases of the junction left unmatched. Germline CDR1 and CDR2: MGHRA and YSYEKL. The CDR3 spans 15 residues. CDR3 coding DNA: TGCGCCAGCAGCCTAACCGGGACTAGCGGGAGGGAGCAGTTCTTC. Amino acid sequence: CASSLTGTSGREQFF.

The genes are TRBV7-9 and TRBJ1-3; D not certain. The V end lost 5 bases, the J end lost 0 bases, and 8 bases lay between the germline ends. CDR3 length: 14 residues. The germline V gene encodes CDR1 SEHNR and CDR2 FQNEAQ (reference sequence). CDR3 amino acids: CASSREYSGNTIYF. In DNA form, the CDR3 reads TGTGCCAGCAGCCGAGAGTACTCTGGAAACACCATATATTTT.

V usage is TRBV9 and J usage is TRBJ2-3, with D unclear. The CDR3 consists of 15 residues. Trimming left V 0 bases short and J 4 bases short, with 12 bases between. The germline V gene has CDR1 SGDLS and CDR2 YYNGEE. CDR3 sequence (DNA): TGTGCCAGCAGCGTAGGTAGCACCACCGCAGATACGCAGTATTTT. Protein sequence: CASSVGSTTADTQYF.

The chain has TRBV14 and TRBJ2-7; the match to TRBD2 covers 8 bases. Germline assignment: CDR1 SGHDN and CDR2 FVKESK. This CDR3 is built from 18 residues. Losses at the gene ends were 4 bases for V and 0 bases for J; bases not matched to a gene: 14. The CDR3 is CASSLLTSGGSSSYEQYF. CDR3 nucleotides: TGTGCCAGCAGCCTCCTAACTAGCGGCGGGTCTAGCTCCTACGAGCAGTACTTC.

The chain couples TRBV12-2 to TRBJ2-7; the DNA was not compared with TRBD2, the D call given in the table. TRBV12-2 is termed a pseudogene. This CDR3 spans 18 amino acids. The CDR3 nucleotides read TGTGCAAGTCGCTTAGCCCGGGGGAGCGGGAGGCCTTCTTACGAGCAGTACGTC. This codes for CASRLARGSGRPSYEQYV.

V usage is TRBV2 and J usage is TRBJ2-1; maybe TRBD2 (6 bases). The germline CDR1 and CDR2 sequences are SNHLY and FYNNEI. Trimming took off 8 bases at V and 2 bases at J, with 10 bases between the two ends. CDR3 size: 13 residues. CDR3 protein: CASSGGPYNEQFF. The DNA of the CDR3 is TGTGCCAGCTCCGGGGGACCCTACAATGAGCAGTTCTTC.

The genes are TRBV2 and TRBJ2-1, with 8 bases that match TRBD2. CDR1 and CDR2 from the germline V gene are SNHLY and FYNNEI. Trimming at V came to 2 bases and at J to 6 bases, leaving 12 bases not matched to a gene. This CDR3 is 17 amino acids long. This CDR3 reads CASSETGPRGVLNEQFF. In DNA, the CDR3 is TGTGCCAGCAGTGAAACCGGGCCGCGGGGGGTCCTCAATGAGCAGTTCTTC.

The chain is built from TRBV27 and TRBJ2-2; TRBD1 is a possible D gene (8 bases). The germline CDR1 and CDR2 sequences are MNHEY and SMNVEV (reference sequence). V was pared by 5 bases and J by 3 bases, with 13 bases between. The CDR3 spans 15 residues. CDR3 DNA sequence: TGTGCCAGCAGTGTTACAGGGGGGGACACCGGGGAGCTGTTTTTT. This codes for CASSVTGGDTGELFF.

This clone showed up just once. The chain combines TRBV9 with TRBJ2-5; no clear D. The V gene's germline CDR1 is SGDLS and CDR2 YYNGEE. With 0 bases removed from V and 4 bases from J, the gap between germline ends came to 10 bases. The CDR3 is 14 residues long. As DNA, the CDR3 is TGTGCCAGCAGCGTAGAAAGCGTGGGAGAGACCCAGTACTTC. Translating it yields CASSVESVGETQYF.

This sequence joins TRBV7-9 and TRBJ1-2; no clear D gene. This CDR3 has 13 residues. V lost 8 bases to trimming and J lost 2 bases, with 12 bases between them. Germline V lookup: CDR1 SEHNR, CDR2 FQNEAQ (reference sequence). This CDR3 reads CASGTEGNYGYTF. CDR3 bases: TGTGCCAGCGGTACGGAGGGCAACTATGGCTACACCTTC.

Only one count was recorded for this clone. This chain connects TRBV2 to TRBJ2-3; TRBD2 matches 9 bases. Germline V gives CDR1 SNHLY, CDR2 FYNNEI. The CDR3 contains 18 residues. V lost 4 bases and J lost 2; bases outside the gene matches: 13. The CDR3 region is CASSGEAGGSRATDTQYF. CDR3 DNA sequence: TGTGCCAGCAGTGGAGAAGCGGGAGGTTCTAGGGCCACAGATACGCAGTATTTT.